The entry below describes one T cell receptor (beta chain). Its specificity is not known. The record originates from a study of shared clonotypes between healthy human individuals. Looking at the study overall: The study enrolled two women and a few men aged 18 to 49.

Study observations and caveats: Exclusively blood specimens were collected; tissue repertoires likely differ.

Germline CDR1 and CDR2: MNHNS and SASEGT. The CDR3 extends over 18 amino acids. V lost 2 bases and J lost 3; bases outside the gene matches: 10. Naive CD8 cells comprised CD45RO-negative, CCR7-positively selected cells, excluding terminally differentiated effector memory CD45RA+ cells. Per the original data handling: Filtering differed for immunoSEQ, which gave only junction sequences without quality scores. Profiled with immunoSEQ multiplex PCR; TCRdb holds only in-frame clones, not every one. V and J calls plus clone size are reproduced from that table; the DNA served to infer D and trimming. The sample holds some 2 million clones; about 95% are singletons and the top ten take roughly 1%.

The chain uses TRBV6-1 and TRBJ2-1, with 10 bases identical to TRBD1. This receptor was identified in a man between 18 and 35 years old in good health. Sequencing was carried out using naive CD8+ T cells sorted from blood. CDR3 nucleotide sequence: TGTGCCAGCAGTGAAAGGCAACTGGACAGGGGGATCTACAATGAGCAGTTCTTC. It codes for CASSERQLDRGIYNEQFF.